The 5 T cell receptor beta chains in this list originate from one sample, sequenced in a study of cytomegalovirus exposure and HLA in healthy donors. This table comes from immunoSEQ multiplex PCR, and its TCRdb copy is limited to in-frame clones, with some not included. The sample shows around 200,000 clones, about 80% of them seen only once. Sequenced material: PBMCs. These receptors all stem from a woman aged 18-29 years in good health and CMV-seropositive.

The chain couples TRBV4-2 to TRBJ2-3; TRBD2 is a possible D gene (6 bases). CDR1 and CDR2 from the germline V gene are LGHNA and YNFKEQ. The CDR3 is made up of 13 amino acids. Trimming took off 3 bases at V and 6 bases at J, with 10 bases between the two ends. The CDR3 protein is CASSQRRGDTQYF. The CDR3 DNA follows: TGTGCCAGCAGCCAGAGACGGGGGGATACGCAGTATTTT.

The chain carries TRBV11-2 and TRBJ2-1; D remains ambiguous. The V gene lost 4 bases and the J gene lost 6 bases, with 4 bases spanning the gap. The CDR3 has 11 amino acids. Germline-derived CDR1 and CDR2 are SGHAT and FQNNGV. CDR3 amino acids: CASSSLNEQFF. Here the CDR3 DNA reads TGTGCCAGCAGCTCCCTCAATGAGCAGTTCTTC.

This rearrangement joins TRBV5-4 to TRBJ2-7, with 8 bases identical to TRBD1. Germline V lookup: CDR1 SGHNT, CDR2 YYREEE (reference sequence). With V trimmed by 4 bases and J by 4 bases, 7 bases remained unmatched. The CDR3 is 14 amino acids. Written as DNA, the CDR3 is TGTGCCAGCAGCGGTGGACAGGGTCGGTACGAGCAGTACTTC. It specifies CASSGGQGRYEQYF.

This clone was counted only a few times. V usage is TRBV2 and J usage is TRBJ2-7, with a tentative D call TRBD2 (6 bases). V was pared by 3 bases and J by 0 bases, with 12 bases between. The germline CDR1 and CDR2 sequences are SNHLY and FYNNEI. The CDR3 is made up of 15 amino acids. The CDR3 DNA sequence: TGTGCCAGCAGTGAGGTAGCGGTAAGCTCCTACGAGCAGTACTTC. It specifies CASSEVAVSSYEQYF.

The chain recombines TRBV4-3 with TRBJ2-1; TRBD2 aligns across 9 bases. The CDR3 totals 15 residues. The germline V gene has CDR1 LGHNA and CDR2 YSLEER. V lost 1 base, J lost 8 bases, and 6 bases stayed unmatched. CDR3 in amino acids: CASSQGRGGVYEQFF. CDR3 coding DNA: TGCGCCAGCAGCCAAGGGCGGGGGGGCGTCTATGAGCAGTTCTTC.